This T cell receptor beta chain was captured in a study of cytomegalovirus exposure and HLA in healthy donors. 13 Jbeta primers and 60 Vbeta primers were used for the PCR. The data were produced by immunoSEQ multiplex PCR, yet TCRdb's version contains in-frame clones alone and is incomplete. This sample has some 200,000 clones, with around 86% found just once. Germline CDR1 and CDR2: LNHNV and YYDKDF (reference sequence). Trimming left V 2 bases short and J 4 bases short, with 15 bases between. The CDR3 extends over 16 amino acids. This clone was picked up one time. The genes are TRBV15 and TRBJ1-5; weak D call: TRBD1 (5 bases). Specimen: PBMCs. The origin of this receptor is a young woman in good health and CMV-seronegative. CDR3 protein: CATSRIGPGGNQPQHF. CDR3 in DNA: TGTGCCACCAGCAGAATCGGGCCGGGGGGAAATCAGCCCCAGCATTTT. Together with reference TRBV15 and TRBJ1-5, the CDR3 gives the full variable domain: DAMVIQNPRYQVTQFGKPVTLSCSQTLNHNVMYWYQQKSSQAPKLLFHYYDKDFNNEADTPDNFQSRRPNTSFCFLDIRSPGLGDTAMYLCATSRIGPGGNQPQHFGDGTRLSIL.